This is a list of T cell receptor beta chains from one sample in a study of T cells after posttransplantation cyclophosphamide. Sequencing used immunoSEQ multiplex PCR; TCRdb keeps in-frame clones, though not all of them. This sample has over 4,500 clones, with over 75% found just once. The input for sequencing was PBMCs, taken after an allogeneic stem cell transplant with a calcineurin inhibitor and methotrexate. All receptors come from a male patient aged 35 to 55 who received an allogeneic stem cell transplant from an unrelated donor, was CMV-positive, and had chronic GVHD only. A subset of T cells may come from the graft donor. Each CDR3 is given with its conserved first and last residue. The D gene is left open where the match is weak. Where a row states a size, it is once, few, many or the class of an expanded clone; other rows omit it.

J gene | V gene | D gene | CDR3 length | clone size | CDR3 DNA | CDR3 protein
TRBJ1-1 | TRBV5-4 | NA | 14 | NA | TGTGCCAGCAGCGCGAATTTGCTGAACACTGAAGCTTTCTTT | CASSANLLNTEAFF
TRBJ2-2 | TRBV5-4 | TRBD2 | 15 | NA | TGTGCCAGCAGCTTTGATGGGGGGGGGACCGGGGAGCTGTTTTTT | CASSFDGGGTGELFF
TRBJ2-5 | TRBV2 | NA | 11 | NA | TGTGCCAGCAGATTGGAGGAGACCCAGTACTTC | CASRLEETQYF
TRBJ1-2 | TRBV18 | NA | 12 | NA | TGTGCCAGCTCACCGGGGACAAATGGCTACACCTTC | CASSPGTNGYTF
TRBJ1-2 | TRBV5-1 | TRBD1 | 16 | NA | TGCGCCAGCAGCCGACGGACAGGCCAAGTCGCAGAAGGCTACACCTTC | CASSRRTGQVAEGYTF
TRBJ2-7 | TRBV4-1 | NA | 17 | NA | TGCGCCAGCAGCCCCGGGCCCCCCGCGACACAGGGCTACGAGCAGTACTTC | CASSPGPPATQGYEQYF
TRBJ2-7 | TRBV7-2 | NA | 13 | NA | TGTGCCAGCAGCCCACCCCTGACGGAGGAGCAGTACTTC | CASSPPLTEEQYF
TRBJ2-7 | TRBV5-1 | TRBD1 | 14 | NA | TGCGCCAGCAGCGCGGGACAGGACCATTACGAGCAGTACTTC | CASSAGQDHYEQYF
TRBJ2-3 | TRBV18 | NA | 14 | few | TGTGCCAGCTCACCAATCTCCGCCAGAGATACGCAGTATTTT | CASSPISARDTQYF
TRBJ1-2 | TRBV6-1 | NA | 15 | NA | TGTGCCAGCAGTGTTGAGACAGCAAGTTTTTATGGCTACACCTTC | CASSVETASFYGYTF
TRBJ1-3 | TRBV30 | NA | 14 | NA | TGTGCCTGGAGCCAGAAGGGGACTGGAAACACCATATATTTT | CAWSQKGTGNTIYF
TRBJ1-5 | TRBV19 | NA | 17 | few | TGTGCCAGTAGTACAACCGGGACAACTTATAGCAATCAGCCCCAGCATTTT | CASSTTGTTYSNQPQHF
TRBJ2-1 | TRBV6-5 | NA | 15 | NA | TGTGCCAGCAGTTACTTGACGGGAGTACCGGGTGAGCAGTTCTTC | CASSYLTGVPGEQFF
TRBJ1-6 | TRBV6-5 | NA | 16 | NA | TGTGCCAGCAGTTATAGGCCGGGGGGCCTTATTTCACCCCTCCACTTT | CASSYRPGGLISPLHF
TRBJ2-4 | TRBV2 | NA | 12 | once | TGTGCCAGCAAGGGGGAGGGGAACATTCAGTACTTC | CASKGEGNIQYF
TRBJ2-7 | TRBV4-1 | TRBD1 | 15 | NA | TGTGCCAGCAGCCCAGGAGGGACAGGGGGCTACGAGCAGTACTTC | CASSPGGTGGYEQYF
TRBJ2-3 | TRBV2 | NA | 10 | NA | TGTGCCAGCACCTTACAAACGCAGTATTTT | CASTLQTQYF
TRBJ1-2 | TRBV6-1 | NA | 14 | NA | TGTGCCAGCAGCGAGTTCCGAGGCTTACTTGGCTACACCTTC | CASSEFRGLLGYTF
TRBJ1-5 | TRBV5-6 | NA | 16 | NA | TGTGCCAGCAGCCTAACTCCCACTAGAGTCGATCAGCCCCAGCATTTT | CASSLTPTRVDQPQHF
TRBJ1-1 | TRBV5-1 | NA | 14 | few | TGCGCCAGCAGCTCACAGGGATTGGGCACTGAAGCTTTCTTT | CASSSQGLGTEAFF
TRBJ1-1 | TRBV27 | NA | 17 | NA | TGTGCCAGCACTCCGGGTGCAGGACATACTATGAACACTGAAGCTTTCTTT | CASTPGAGHTMNTEAFF
TRBJ1-2 | TRBV4-3 | NA | 16 | NA | TGCGCCAGCAGCCAAGATCTATTTGGAGGGTCCTATGGCTACACCTTC | CASSQDLFGGSYGYTF
TRBJ2-3 | TRBV4-1 | TRBD1 | 14 | NA | TGCGCCAGCAGCCCGGGGACAGGGCACGATACGCAGTATTTT | CASSPGTGHDTQYF
TRBJ2-5 | TRBV6-1 | TRBD2 | 18 | NA | TGTGCCAGCAGTGAAGTTCCCCTAGCGGGGATGGAAGGGGAGACCCAGTACTTC | CASSEVPLAGMEGETQYF
TRBJ1-2 | TRBV4-1 | NA | 14 | once | TGCGCCAGCAGGGGGGCAGACACTAACTATGGCTACACCTTC | CASRGADTNYGYTF
TRBJ2-3 | TRBV7-2 | TRBD2 | 15 | NA | TGTGCCAGCAGCTTAGCTAGCGGGAGTACAGATACGCAGTATTTT | CASSLASGSTDTQYF
TRBJ2-7 | TRBV5-1 | TRBD1 | 14 | NA | TGCGCCAGCAGTTCCGGGACAGGATACTACGAGCAGTACTTC | CASSSGTGYYEQYF
TRBJ2-7 | TRBV5-6 | NA | 11 | NA | TGTGCCAGCAGCATCGGTTACGAGCAGTACTTC | CASSIGYEQYF
TRBJ1-4 | TRBV4-2 | NA | 14 | NA | TGTGCCAGCAGCCCGGGAGGAACTAATGAAAAACTGTTTTTT | CASSPGGTNEKLFF
TRBJ2-7 | TRBV10-3 | NA | 12 | few | TGTGCCATCAGTTCACTATCCTACGAGCAGTACTTC | CAISSLSYEQYF
TRBJ2-5 | TRBV2 | NA | 11 | NA | TGTGCCAGCAGCCCTCAAGAGACCCAGTACTTC | CASSPQETQYF
TRBJ1-4 | TRBV18 | NA | 16 | NA | TGTGCCAGCTCACCAAGTTCAACGACTCTGGGTGAAAAACTGTTTTTT | CASSPSSTTLGEKLFF
TRBJ1-1 | TRBV19 | NA | 12 | NA | TGTGCCAGTAGTATACAGGGAACTCGAGCTTTCTTT | CASSIQGTRAFF
TRBJ2-2 | TRBV7-3 | TRBD2 | 16 | NA | TGTGCCAGCAGCTTATTCAGCGGGGGGGCACCCGGGGAGCTGTTTTTT | CASSLFSGGAPGELFF
TRBJ1-1 | TRBV27 | TRBD1 | 14 | NA | TGTGCCAGCAGTTTCGGGACAGCTAACACTGAAGCTTTCTTT | CASSFGTANTEAFF
TRBJ1-5 | TRBV4-2 | NA | 16 | NA | TGTGCCAGCAGCCGATACACAGATCTTAGCAATCAGCCCCAGCATTTT | CASSRYTDLSNQPQHF
TRBJ2-4 | TRBV7-8 | NA | 13 | NA | TGTGCCAGCAGCCCCAAATTAAGCAACATTCAGTACTTC | CASSPKLSNIQYF
TRBJ2-3 | TRBV18 | TRBD2 | 16 | NA | TGTGCCAGCTCACCACTAATACTAGCGCCGGGAGATACGCAGTATTTT | CASSPLILAPGDTQYF
TRBJ2-1 | TRBV29-1 | TRBD2 | 12 | NA | TGCAGCGCCCTAGCGGGTGGTAGTGAGCAGTTCTTC | CSALAGGSEQFF
TRBJ1-1 | TRBV15 | NA | 14 | NA | TGTGCCACCAGAGAGGACATATTGAACACTGAAGCTTTCTTT | CATREDILNTEAFF
TRBJ2-5 | TRBV6-5 | NA | 15 | few | TGTGCCAGCAGTTACTCCAATAGCGGACAAGAGACCCAGTACTTC | CASSYSNSGQETQYF
TRBJ2-7 | TRBV7-7 | TRBD1 | 15 | NA | TGTGCTAGCAGCTTAGCCGAAGGGACAGGGGGCGAGCAGTACTTC | CASSLAEGTGGEQYF
TRBJ2-7 | TRBV6-5 | TRBD1 | 14 | NA | TGTGCCAGCAGTTACACTCAGGGGGAATACGAGCAGTACTTC | CASSYTQGEYEQYF
TRBJ2-7 | TRBV9 | TRBD2 | 15 | NA | TGTGCCAGCAGCCCCGGACTAGCGGGAACCTACGAGCAGTACTTC | CASSPGLAGTYEQYF
TRBJ2-7 | TRBV6-4 | NA | 13 | NA | TGTGCCAGCAGTGCCGATGGGGCCGGCGAGCAGTACTTC | CASSADGAGEQYF
TRBJ2-5 | TRBV30 | NA | 15 | NA | TGTGCCTGGAGTGTCTCGGACAGGGAGGGGAAGACCCAGTACTTC | CAWSVSDREGKTQYF
TRBJ2-7 | TRBV29-1 | NA | 14 | NA | TGCAGCGTTGCCTCCCTCGGGGGAATCTACGAGCAGTACTTC | CSVASLGGIYEQYF